These T cell receptor beta chains were read from a single sample in a study of immune heterogeneity within non-small cell lung tumors. TCRdb called the multiplex PCR reads again in MiXCR, with one record for every CDR3 protein. The sample consists of about 15,000 distinct CDR3 sequences, 30% to 35% of them appearing once. Sequencing was done on a sample of lung tumor tissue. Receptors were obtained from a woman aged 50 to 65 with non-small cell lung cancer. CDR3s include the opening cysteine and the closing phenylalanine or tryptophan. The order of the fields is CDR3 protein, CDR3 DNA, V gene, D gene, J gene, clone size. A D gene is named only where the DNA matches it firmly. Clone size is stated in some rows and not others, as once, few, many or a class when expanded.

CASSFRHDTEAFF,TGTGCCAGCAGTTTTAGACACGACACTGAAGCTTTCTTT,TRBV7-2,NA,TRBJ1-1,NA
CASRQAGTGGSNEQFF,TGTGCCAGCAGGCAAGCCGGGACAGGGGGTAGCAATGAGCAGTTCTTC,TRBV7-9,TRBD1,TRBJ2-1,many
CASSLVGETQYF,TGTGCCAGCAGCTTGGTTGGGGAGACCCAGTACTTC,TRBV7-6,NA,TRBJ2-5,NA
CASSANFGTSGRTNTGELFF,TGTGCCAGCAGCGCCAACTTCGGGACTAGCGGGAGGACGAACACCGGGGAGCTGTTTTTT,TRBV11-1,TRBD2,TRBJ2-2,NA
CASSYSRGPYTEAFF,TGTGCCAGCAGTTACTCCCGGGGGCCATACACTGAAGCTTTCTTT,TRBV6-6,NA,TRBJ1-1,many
CASSSWTSSLDDTQYF,TGTGCCAGTAGTTCTTGGACTAGTTCTCTGGACGATACGCAGTATTTT,TRBV19,TRBD2,TRBJ2-3,NA
CASARAGQGHGELFF,TGTGCTAGTGCCCGGGCGGGACAGGGGCACGGGGAGCTGTTTTTT,TRBV12-5,TRBD1,TRBJ2-2,many
CASSYHNTNTGELFF,TGTGCCAGCAGTTACCACAATACGAACACCGGGGAGCTGTTTTTT,TRBV6-5,NA,TRBJ2-2,medium-sized
CASSIVRDQPQHF,TGTGCCAGTAGTATAGTCAGGGACCAGCCCCAGCATTTT,TRBV19,NA,TRBJ1-5,NA
CASSQDRGQAETQYF,TGTGCAAGCAGCCAGGACAGGGGGCAGGCAGAGACCCAGTACTTC,TRBV2,TRBD1,TRBJ2-5,NA
CASSLQGMNTEAFF,TGTGCCAGCTCACTACAGGGAATGAACACTGAAGCTTTCTTT,TRBV18,NA,TRBJ1-1,many
CSARDRPLGEQYF,TGCAGCGCCCGGGACAGACCTCTGGGGGAGCAGTACTTC,TRBV29-1,TRBD1,TRBJ2-7,NA
CASSRRGGGDSGGANVMTF,TGTGCCAGCAGCCGGCGGGGCGGGGGGGATTCTGGTGGGGCCAACGTCATGACTTTC,TRBV3-1,TRBD2,TRBJ2-6,NA
CASSFDSRYEQYF,TGTGCCAGCAGCTTCGACAGCCGCTACGAGCAGTACTTC,TRBV7-9,NA,TRBJ2-7,many
CSARDSGRGTEAFF,TGCAGTGCTAGAGATTCAGGAAGGGGTACTGAAGCTTTCTTT,TRBV20-1,NA,TRBJ1-1,many
CASATAMGQGKNTIYF,TGTGCCAGCGCCACCGCGATGGGACAGGGCAAAAACACCATATATTTT,TRBV2,TRBD1,TRBJ1-3,few
CSARVGATNEKLFF,TGCAGTGCCCGAGTGGGTGCAACTAATGAAAAACTGTTTTTT,TRBV20-1,NA,TRBJ1-4,NA
CASSLRGLGTQYF,TGTGCCAGCAGTTTAAGGGGTCTGGGGACCCAGTACTTC,TRBV27,NA,TRBJ2-5,many
CASSHLVSSSYNEQFF,TGTGCCAGCAGCCACCTCGTTAGTAGCTCTTACAATGAGCAGTTCTTC,TRBV4-2,NA,TRBJ2-1,many
CASSFGERVASPLHF,TGTGCCAGCAGCTTTGGGGAGAGGGTGGCCTCACCCCTCCACTTT,TRBV5-6,NA,TRBJ1-6,few
CASHPSRGVQPQHF,TGTGCCAGTCACCCTTCCAGGGGGGTTCAGCCCCAGCATTTT,TRBV28,TRBD1,TRBJ1-5,few
CASGIGTGTGELFF,TGTGCTAGTGGTATAGGGACAGGGACCGGGGAGCTGTTTTTT,TRBV12-5,TRBD1,TRBJ2-2,few
CASTSRVNTGELFF,TGTGCCAGCACTAGTAGGGTGAACACCGGGGAGCTGTTTTTT,TRBV28,NA,TRBJ2-2,NA
CASSLGLAGGQSYEQYF,TGTGCCAGCAGCTTAGGACTAGCGGGGGGCCAGTCCTACGAGCAGTACTTC,TRBV3-1,TRBD2,TRBJ2-7,many
CASTRVGSSPLHF,TGTGCCAGCACCCGAGTCGGGAGTTCACCCCTCCACTTT,TRBV6-1,NA,TRBJ1-6,many
CATSGRGQGRAEAFF,TGTGCCACCAGCGGGAGGGGACAGGGCAGGGCTGAAGCTTTCTTT,TRBV15,TRBD1,TRBJ1-1,many
CASSQTSGGTQYF,TGCGCCAGCAGCCAGACTAGCGGGGGGACGCAGTATTTT,TRBV4-1,TRBD2,TRBJ2-3,NA
CASSRGSGLYEQYF,TGTGCCAGCAGCCGCGGTAGCGGGTTGTACGAGCAGTACTTC,TRBV27,TRBD2,TRBJ2-7,NA
CATSDSFSYTYEQYF,TGTGCCACCAGTGATTCGTTCAGCTATACCTACGAGCAGTACTTC,TRBV24-1,NA,TRBJ2-7,many
CASSPGQGNTIYF,TGTGCCAGCAGTCCAGGACAGGGAAACACCATATATTTT,TRBV6-1,NA,TRBJ1-3,many
CASSEKWTGDRELFF,TGTGCCAGCAGTGAAAAGTGGACGGGGGACAGGGAATTGTTTTTT,TRBV6-1,TRBD1,TRBJ1-4,NA
CASSRDGQGGTYEQYF,TGCGCCAGCAGCCGGGACGGACAGGGTGGAACCTACGAGCAGTACTTC,TRBV4-1,TRBD1,TRBJ2-7,many
CASSQGGQRDGYTF,TGCGCCAGCAGCCAAGGGGGTCAGAGAGATGGCTACACCTTC,TRBV4-1,NA,TRBJ1-2,NA
CSASPQGTYGYTF,TGCAGTGCTAGTCCACAGGGGACCTATGGCTACACCTTC,TRBV20-1,TRBD1,TRBJ1-2,many
CASSLAMGQGAYGGNQPQHF,TGTGCCAGCAGCTTAGCCATGGGACAGGGGGCTTATGGCGGCAATCAGCCCCAGCATTTT,TRBV7-9,TRBD1,TRBJ1-5,NA
CAWSVQVNTEAFF,TGTGCCTGGAGTGTACAGGTGAACACTGAAGCTTTCTTT,TRBV30,NA,TRBJ1-1,many
CASRVPTGSGGETQYF,TGTGCCAGCAGAGTACCAACAGGGTCCGGGGGGGAGACCCAGTACTTC,TRBV2,NA,TRBJ2-5,NA
CSSSLQQGNEKLFF,TGTTCCAGCAGCCTTCAACAGGGAAATGAAAAACTGTTTTTT,TRBV7-9,NA,TRBJ1-4,NA
CASSVAGGLADTQYF,TGTGCCAGCAGCGTGGCGGGGGGGCTCGCAGATACGCAGTATTTT,TRBV9,TRBD2,TRBJ2-3,few
CASSHGQGSGNTEAFF,TGCGCCAGCAGCCACGGGCAGGGGAGTGGGAACACTGAAGCTTTCTTT,TRBV5-1,NA,TRBJ1-1,NA
CATSDLSADPTTDTQYF,TGTGCCACCAGTGATTTAAGCGCCGACCCTACCACAGATACGCAGTATTTT,TRBV24-1,NA,TRBJ2-3,many
CASSSVGAGADQPQHF,TGTGCCAGTAGTTCAGTGGGGGCGGGAGCAGATCAGCCCCAGCATTTT,TRBV19,NA,TRBJ1-5,NA